This record covers a single T cell receptor beta chain. The sample is drawn from a study of blood T cell repertoires in COVID-19. The study drew participants aged about 18 to 95 years from under 30 US areas. Categorization into cohorts depended on clinical history that participants reported. The germline V gene has CDR1 SGHRS and CDR2 YFSETQ. V shed 6 bases, J shed 2 bases, and the junction held 13 bases outside the gene matches. The CDR3 spans 17 residues. Per the study methods: Quantification of nucleated cells was approximated via reference gene primer amplification. Sequenced by immunoSEQ multiplex PCR; TCRdb stores in-frame clones only, minus some. The V and J calls and clone size are taken from that table; D and trimming were inferred from the DNA. The profile shows over 350,000 clones, roughly nine tenths of them singletons.

Sequencing was carried out using PBMCs or T cells enriched from blood (not recorded which). This TCR derives from a middle-aged woman who had been exposed to COVID-19. The V gene is TRBV5-1, the J gene TRBJ2-2, with 7 bases fitting TRBD1. The CDR3 coding sequence is TGCGCCAGCACCTTAGGGGACAGAAGGCCAAACACCGGGGAGCTGTTTTTT. Protein sequence: CASTLGDRRPNTGELFF.